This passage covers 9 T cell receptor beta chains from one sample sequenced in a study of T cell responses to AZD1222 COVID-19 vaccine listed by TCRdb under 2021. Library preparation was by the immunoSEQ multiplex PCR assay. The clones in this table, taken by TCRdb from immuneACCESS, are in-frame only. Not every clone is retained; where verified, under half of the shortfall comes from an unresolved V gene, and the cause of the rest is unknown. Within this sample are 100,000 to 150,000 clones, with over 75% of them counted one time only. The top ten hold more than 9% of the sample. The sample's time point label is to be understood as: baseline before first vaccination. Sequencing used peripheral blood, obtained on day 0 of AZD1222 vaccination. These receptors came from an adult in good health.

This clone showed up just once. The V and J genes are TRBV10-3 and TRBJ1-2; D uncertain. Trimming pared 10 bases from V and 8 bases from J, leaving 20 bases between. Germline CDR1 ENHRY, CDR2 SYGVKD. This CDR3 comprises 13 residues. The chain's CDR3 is CASSGGWAVGYTF. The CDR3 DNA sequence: TGTGCCAGCTCAGGCGGTTGGGCTGTGGGCTACACCTTC.

For the CDR3, the DNA is TGTGCCAGCAGTTCATCTAATTCACCCCTCCACTTT. Translation: CASSSSNSPLHF. The rearrangement joins TRBV12-3 or TRBV12-4 to TRBJ1-6, with D hard to call. V was pared by 4 bases and J by 6 bases, with 4 bases between. This CDR3 has 12 residues.

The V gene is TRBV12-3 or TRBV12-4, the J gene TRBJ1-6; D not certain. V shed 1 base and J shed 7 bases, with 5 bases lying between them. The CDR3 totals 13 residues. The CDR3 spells CASSLVRNSPLHF. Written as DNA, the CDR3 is TGTGCCAGCAGTTTAGTCCGGAATTCACCCCTCCACTTT.

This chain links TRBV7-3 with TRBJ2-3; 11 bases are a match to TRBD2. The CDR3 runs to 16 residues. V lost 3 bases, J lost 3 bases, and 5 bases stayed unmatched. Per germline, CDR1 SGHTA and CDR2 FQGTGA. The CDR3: CASSFLAGGGTDTQYF. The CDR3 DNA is TGTGCCAGCAGCTTCCTAGCGGGGGGTGGGACAGATACGCAGTATTTT.

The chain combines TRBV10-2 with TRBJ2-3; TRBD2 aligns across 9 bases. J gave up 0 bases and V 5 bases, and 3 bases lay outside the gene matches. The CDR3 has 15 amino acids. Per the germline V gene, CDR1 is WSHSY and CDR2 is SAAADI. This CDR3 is CASSLAGASTDTQYF. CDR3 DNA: TGCGCCAGCAGTTTAGCGGGGGCAAGCACAGATACGCAGTATTTT.

Here the CDR3 DNA reads TGTGCCAGCACCACAATCTTGAACACCGGGGAGCTGTTTTTT. Its protein is CASTTILNTGELFF. This sequence joins TRBV2 and TRBJ2-2; D unclear. Germline CDR1 reads SNHLY; CDR2 reads FYNNEI. This CDR3 is 14 amino acids long. Trimming removed 7 bases at V and 1 base at J, with 10 bases between.

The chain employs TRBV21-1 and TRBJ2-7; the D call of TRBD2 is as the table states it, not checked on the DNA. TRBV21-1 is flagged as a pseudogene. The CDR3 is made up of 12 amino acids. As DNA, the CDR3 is TGTGCCAGCAGCAAGTACTCCTACGAGCAGTACTTC. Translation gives CASSKYSYEQYF.

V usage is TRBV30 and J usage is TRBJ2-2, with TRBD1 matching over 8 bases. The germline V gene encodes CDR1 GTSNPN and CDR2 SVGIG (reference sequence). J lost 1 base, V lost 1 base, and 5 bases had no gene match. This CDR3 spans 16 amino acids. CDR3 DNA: TGTGCCTGGAGTGCCTCCAGGGGGCTGAACACCGGGGAGCTGTTTTTT. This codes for CAWSASRGLNTGELFF.

The CDR3 protein is CASSAGRRTEAFF. CDR3 in DNA: TGTGCCAGCAGTGCGGGTAGGAGGACTGAAGCTTTCTTT. The chain uses TRBV6-4 and TRBJ1-1; D is ambiguous. There are 13 residues in the CDR3. V was clipped by 4 bases and J by 5 bases, with 11 bases between them. CDR1 is MRHNA and CDR2 is SNTAGT in the germline V gene.